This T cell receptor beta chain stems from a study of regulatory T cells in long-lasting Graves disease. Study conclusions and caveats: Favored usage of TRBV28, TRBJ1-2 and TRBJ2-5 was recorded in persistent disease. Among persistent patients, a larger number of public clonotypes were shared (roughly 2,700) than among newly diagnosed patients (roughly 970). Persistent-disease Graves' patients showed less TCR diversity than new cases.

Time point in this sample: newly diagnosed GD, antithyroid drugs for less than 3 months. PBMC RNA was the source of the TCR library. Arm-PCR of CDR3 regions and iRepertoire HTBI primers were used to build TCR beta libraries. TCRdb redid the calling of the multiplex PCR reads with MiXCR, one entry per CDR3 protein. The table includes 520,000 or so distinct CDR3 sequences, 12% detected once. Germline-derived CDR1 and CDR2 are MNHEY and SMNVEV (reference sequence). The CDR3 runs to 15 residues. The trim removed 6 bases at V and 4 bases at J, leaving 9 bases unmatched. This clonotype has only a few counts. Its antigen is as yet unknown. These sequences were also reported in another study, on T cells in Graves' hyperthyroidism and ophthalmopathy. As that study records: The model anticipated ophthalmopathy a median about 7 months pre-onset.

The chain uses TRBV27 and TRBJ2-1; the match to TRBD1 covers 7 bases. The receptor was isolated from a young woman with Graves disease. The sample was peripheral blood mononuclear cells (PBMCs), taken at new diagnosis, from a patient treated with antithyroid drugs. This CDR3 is CASRPLEGAYNEQFF. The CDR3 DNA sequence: TGTGCCAGCAGACCTCTCGAGGGGGCATACAATGAGCAGTTCTTC.